This TCR beta chain stems from a study of cytomegalovirus exposure and HLA in healthy donors. The wider study: Most donors, about 77% of 350 to 450 genotyped, fell in the Caucasian-associated ancestry cluster. Findings of the study overall: It was only CMV serostatus that was available as immune exposure information. Most CMV-associated TCR beta chains were later found to appear HLA-restricted. In a later analysis, a missense DCLRE1C variant was linked to TCR beta V- and J-gene trimming.

The PCR made use of 60 Vbeta and 13 Jbeta primers. Some clones are missing from TCRdb's copy, which holds only in-frame ones; the method was immunoSEQ multiplex PCR. The repertoire holds about 160,000 clones, with over 70% as singletons. V gave up 1 base and J gave up 1 base; unmatched junction bases: 3. Germline V gene sequence: CDR1 LGHNA, CDR2 YNFKEQ. CDR3 length: 15 amino acids. With regard to this clone: Its target is not known.

This receptor was obtained from a man between 18 and 35 years old in good health and CMV-seropositive. The source material was PBMCs. This chain joins TRBV4-2 and TRBJ1-2, with 7 positions matching TRBD1. CDR3 sequence (DNA): TGTGCCAGCAGCCAAGGGGACAGTAATAACTATGGCTACACCTTC. Its translation is CASSQGDSNNYGYTF.